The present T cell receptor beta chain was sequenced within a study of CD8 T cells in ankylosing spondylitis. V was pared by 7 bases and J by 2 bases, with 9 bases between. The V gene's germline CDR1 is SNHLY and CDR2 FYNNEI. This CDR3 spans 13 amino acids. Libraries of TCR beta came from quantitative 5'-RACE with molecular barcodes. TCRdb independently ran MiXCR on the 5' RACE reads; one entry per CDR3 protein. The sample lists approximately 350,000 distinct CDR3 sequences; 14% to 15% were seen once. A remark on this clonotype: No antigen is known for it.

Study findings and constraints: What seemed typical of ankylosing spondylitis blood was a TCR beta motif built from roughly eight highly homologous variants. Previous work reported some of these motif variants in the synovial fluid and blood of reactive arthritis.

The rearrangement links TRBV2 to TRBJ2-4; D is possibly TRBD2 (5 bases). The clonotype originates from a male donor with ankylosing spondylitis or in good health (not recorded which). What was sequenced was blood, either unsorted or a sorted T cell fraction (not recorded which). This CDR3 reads CASIGKTKNIQYF. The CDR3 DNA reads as TGTGCCAGCATCGGGAAGACCAAAAACATTCAGTACTTC.